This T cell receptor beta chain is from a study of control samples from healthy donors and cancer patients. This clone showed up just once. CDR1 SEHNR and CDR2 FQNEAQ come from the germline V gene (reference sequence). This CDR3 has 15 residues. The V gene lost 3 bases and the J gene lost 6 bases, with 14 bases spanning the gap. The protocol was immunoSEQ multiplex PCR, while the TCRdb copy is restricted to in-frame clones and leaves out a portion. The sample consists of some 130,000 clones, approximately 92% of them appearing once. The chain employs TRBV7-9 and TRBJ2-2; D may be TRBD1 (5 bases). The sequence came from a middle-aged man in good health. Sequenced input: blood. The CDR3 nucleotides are TGTGCCAGCAGCTTGGCCAGGGTAAAGGCCGGGGAGCTGTTTTTT. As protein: CASSLARVKAGELFF.